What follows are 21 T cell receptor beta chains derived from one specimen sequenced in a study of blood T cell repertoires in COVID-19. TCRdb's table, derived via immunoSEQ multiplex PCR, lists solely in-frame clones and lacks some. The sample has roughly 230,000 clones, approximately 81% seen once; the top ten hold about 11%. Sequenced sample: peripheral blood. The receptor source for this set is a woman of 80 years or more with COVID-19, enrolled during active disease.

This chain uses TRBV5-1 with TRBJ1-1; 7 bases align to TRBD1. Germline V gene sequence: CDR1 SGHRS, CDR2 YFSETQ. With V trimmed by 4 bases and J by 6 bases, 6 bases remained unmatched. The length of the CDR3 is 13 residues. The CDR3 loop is CASSEFDRAEAFF. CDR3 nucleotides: TGCGCCAGCAGCGAATTTGACAGGGCTGAAGCTTTCTTT.

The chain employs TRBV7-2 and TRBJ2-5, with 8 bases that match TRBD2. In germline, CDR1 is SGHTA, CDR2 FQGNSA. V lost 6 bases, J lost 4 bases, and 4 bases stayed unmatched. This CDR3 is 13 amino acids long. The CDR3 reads CASRGLAGETQYF. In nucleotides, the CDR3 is TGTGCCAGCAGAGGGCTAGCGGGAGAGACCCAGTACTTC.

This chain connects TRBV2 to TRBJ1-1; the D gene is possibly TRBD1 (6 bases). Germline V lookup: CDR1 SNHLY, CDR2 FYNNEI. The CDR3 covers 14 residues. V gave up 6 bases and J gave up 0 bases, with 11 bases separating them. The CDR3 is CASRRTDLNTEAFF. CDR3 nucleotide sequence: TGTGCCAGCAGGAGGACAGATTTGAACACTGAAGCTTTCTTT.

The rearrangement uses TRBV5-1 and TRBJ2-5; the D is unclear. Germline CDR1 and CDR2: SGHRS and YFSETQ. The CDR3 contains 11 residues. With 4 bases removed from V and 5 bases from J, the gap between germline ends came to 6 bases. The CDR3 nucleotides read TGCGCCAGCAGCCAGGCGGAGACCCAGTACTTC. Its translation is CASSQAETQYF.

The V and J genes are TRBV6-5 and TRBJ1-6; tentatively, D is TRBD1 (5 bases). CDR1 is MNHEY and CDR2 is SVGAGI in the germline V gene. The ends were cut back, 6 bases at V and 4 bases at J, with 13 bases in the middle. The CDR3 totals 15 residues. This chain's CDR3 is CASRGGRGYNSPLHF. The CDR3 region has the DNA TGTGCCAGCAGGGGGGGGAGGGGATATAATTCACCCCTCCACTTT.

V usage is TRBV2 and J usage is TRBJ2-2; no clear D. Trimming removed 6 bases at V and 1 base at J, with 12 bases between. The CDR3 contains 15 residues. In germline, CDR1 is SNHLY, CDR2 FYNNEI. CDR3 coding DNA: TGTGCCAGCAGGCAGACCACAGTGAACACCGGGGAGCTGTTTTTT. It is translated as CASRQTTVNTGELFF.

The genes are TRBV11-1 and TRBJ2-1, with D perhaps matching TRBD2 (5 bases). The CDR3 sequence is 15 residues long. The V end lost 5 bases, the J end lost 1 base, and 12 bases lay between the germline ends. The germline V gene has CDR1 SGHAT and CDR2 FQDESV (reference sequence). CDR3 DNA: TGTGCCAGCAGCCGCGAGCGGAAGTCCTACAATGAGCAGTTCTTC. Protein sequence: CASSRERKSYNEQFF. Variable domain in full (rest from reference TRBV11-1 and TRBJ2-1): EAEVAQSPRYKITEKSQAVAFWCDPISGHATLYWYRQILGQGPELLVQFQDESVVDDSQLPKDRFSAERLKGVDSTLKIQPAELGDSAMYLCASSRERKSYNEQFFGPGTRLTVL.

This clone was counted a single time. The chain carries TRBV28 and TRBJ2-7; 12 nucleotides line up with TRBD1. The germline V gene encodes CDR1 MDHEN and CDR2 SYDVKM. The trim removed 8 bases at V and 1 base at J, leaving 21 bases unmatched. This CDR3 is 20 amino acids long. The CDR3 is CASASIVAGTGGSFSYEQYF. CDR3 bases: TGTGCCAGCGCGTCGATAGTTGCCGGGACAGGGGGCTCTTTTTCCTACGAGCAGTACTTC.

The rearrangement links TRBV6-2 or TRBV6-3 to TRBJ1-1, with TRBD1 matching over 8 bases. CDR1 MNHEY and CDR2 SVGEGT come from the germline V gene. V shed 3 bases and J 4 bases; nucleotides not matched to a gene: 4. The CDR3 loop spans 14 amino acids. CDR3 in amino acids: CASSYDRGGTEAFF. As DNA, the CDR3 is TGTGCCAGCAGTTATGACAGGGGAGGCACTGAAGCTTTCTTT.

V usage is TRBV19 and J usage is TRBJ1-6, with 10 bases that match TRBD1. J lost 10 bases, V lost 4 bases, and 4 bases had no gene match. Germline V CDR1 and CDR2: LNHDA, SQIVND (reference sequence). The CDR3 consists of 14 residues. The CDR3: CASSTTGGGSPLHF. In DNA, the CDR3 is TGTGCCAGTAGTACGACAGGGGGCGGGTCACCCCTCCACTTT.

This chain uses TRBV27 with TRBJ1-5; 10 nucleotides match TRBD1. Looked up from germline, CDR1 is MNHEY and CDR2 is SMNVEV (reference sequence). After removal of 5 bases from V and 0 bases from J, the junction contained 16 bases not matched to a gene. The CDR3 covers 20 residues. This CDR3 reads CASSRAFGTGVGDSNQPQHF. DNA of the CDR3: TGTGCCAGCAGTCGAGCGTTTGGGACAGGGGTTGGGGATAGCAATCAGCCCCAGCATTTT.

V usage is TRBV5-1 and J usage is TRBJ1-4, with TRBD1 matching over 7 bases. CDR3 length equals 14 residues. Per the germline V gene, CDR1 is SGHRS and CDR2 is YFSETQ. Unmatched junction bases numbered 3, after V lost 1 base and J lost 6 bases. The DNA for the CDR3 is TGCGCCAGCAGCTTGTTTGGACAGGATGAAAAACTGTTTTTT. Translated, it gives CASSLFGQDEKLFF.

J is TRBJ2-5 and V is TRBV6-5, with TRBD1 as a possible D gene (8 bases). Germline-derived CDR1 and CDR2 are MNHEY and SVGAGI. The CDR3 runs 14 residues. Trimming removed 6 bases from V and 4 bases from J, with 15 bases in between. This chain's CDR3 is CASSRGRGTETQYF. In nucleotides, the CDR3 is TGTGCCAGCAGCAGGGGGCGGGGGACAGAGACCCAGTACTTC.

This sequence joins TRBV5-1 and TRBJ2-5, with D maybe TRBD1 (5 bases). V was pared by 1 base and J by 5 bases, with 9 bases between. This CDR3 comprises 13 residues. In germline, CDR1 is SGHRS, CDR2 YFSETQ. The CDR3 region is CASSLTGYETQYF. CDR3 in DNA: TGCGCCAGCAGCTTGACAGGTTACGAGACCCAGTACTTC. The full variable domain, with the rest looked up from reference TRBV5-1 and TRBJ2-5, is KAGVTQTPRYLIKTRGQQVTLSCSPISGHRSVSWYQQTPGQGLQFLFEYFSETQRNKGNFPGRFSGRQFSNSRSEMNVSTLELGDSALYLCASSLTGYETQYFGPGTRLLVL.

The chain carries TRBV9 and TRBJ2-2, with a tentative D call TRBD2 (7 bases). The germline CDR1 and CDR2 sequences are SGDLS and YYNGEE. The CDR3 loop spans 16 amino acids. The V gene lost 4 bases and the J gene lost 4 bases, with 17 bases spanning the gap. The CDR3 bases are TGTGCCAGCAGCCCTCTGGGGGGGGCTGTCACCGGGGAGCTGTTTTTT. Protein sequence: CASSPLGGAVTGELFF.

CDR3 residues: CASRPGTASLNTGELFF. The CDR3 nucleotides are TGCGCCAGCAGACCCGGGACAGCCTCACTTAACACCGGGGAGCTGTTTTTT. This rearrangement joins TRBV10-1 to TRBJ2-2, with 7 bases aligning to TRBD1. With 6 bases clipped from V and 2 bases from J, the junction kept 12 bases outside the gene matches. There are 17 residues in the CDR3. CDR1 and CDR2 (germline): WNHNN, SYGVQD (reference sequence).

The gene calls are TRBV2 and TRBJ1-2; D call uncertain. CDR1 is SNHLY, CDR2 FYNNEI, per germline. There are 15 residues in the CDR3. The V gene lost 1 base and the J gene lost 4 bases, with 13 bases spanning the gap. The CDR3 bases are TGTGCCAGCAGTGAAGGAGAGGGAGCGGGCTATGGCTACACCTTC. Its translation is CASSEGEGAGYGYTF.

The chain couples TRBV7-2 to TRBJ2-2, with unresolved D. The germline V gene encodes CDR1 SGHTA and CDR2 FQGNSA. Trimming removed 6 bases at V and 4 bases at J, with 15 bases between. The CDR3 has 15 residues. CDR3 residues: CASRQATSGTGELFF. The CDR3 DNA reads TGTGCCAGCAGACAAGCGACCTCCGGCACCGGGGAGCTGTTTTTT.

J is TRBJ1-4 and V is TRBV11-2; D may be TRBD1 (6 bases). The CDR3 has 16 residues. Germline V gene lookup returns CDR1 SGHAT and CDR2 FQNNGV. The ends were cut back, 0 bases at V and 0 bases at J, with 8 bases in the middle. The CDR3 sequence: CASSLDGGATNEKLFF. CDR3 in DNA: TGTGCCAGCAGCTTAGATGGGGGCGCAACTAATGAAAAACTGTTTTTT.

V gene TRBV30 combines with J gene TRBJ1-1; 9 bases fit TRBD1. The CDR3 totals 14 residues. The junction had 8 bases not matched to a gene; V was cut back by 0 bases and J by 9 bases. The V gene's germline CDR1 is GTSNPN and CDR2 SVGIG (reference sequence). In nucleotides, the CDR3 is TGTGCCTGGAGTGTGGGGACAGGGAAGGGGAAAGCTTTCTTT. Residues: CAWSVGTGKGKAFF.

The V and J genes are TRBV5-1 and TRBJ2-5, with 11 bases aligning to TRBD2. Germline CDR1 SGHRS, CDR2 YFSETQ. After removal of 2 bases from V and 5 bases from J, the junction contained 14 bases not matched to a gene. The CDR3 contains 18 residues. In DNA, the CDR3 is TGCGCCAGCAGCTTAATGCCTAGCGGGGGGACAAAGACGGAGACCCAGTACTTC. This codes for CASSLMPSGGTKTETQYF.